Below, one TCR beta chain is given with its context. The sample originates from a study of CD8+ T cells in alopecia areata. Study background: Administration of oral tofacitinib to treated patients was at 5 to 10 mg twice daily.

cDNA reverse transcribed from extracted RNA served as the sequencing template. TCRdb's table, derived via immunoSEQ multiplex PCR, lists solely in-frame clones and lacks some. The sample records fewer than 150,000 clones, approximately 51% being singletons. Treatment of the sample: oral pan-JAK inhibitor, 5-10 mg twice daily. The origin of this receptor is a human donor with alopecia areata. Here the sequenced sample was CD4+ T cells sorted from blood, taken at week 24, from a patient treated with tofacitinib.

CDR3 amino acids: CASKGAGHSGYTF. In DNA form, the CDR3 reads TGTGCCAGCAAAGGGGCAGGGCATAGCGGCTACACCTTC. The V and J genes are TRBV2 and TRBJ1-2, with D possibly matching TRBD1 (5 bases). Germline CDR1 and CDR2: SNHLY and FYNNEI. The CDR3 spans 13 residues. The ends were cut back, 7 bases at V and 8 bases at J, with 17 bases in the middle.